These 20 T cell receptor beta chains originate from one sample sequenced in a study of early T cells in non-severe SARS-CoV-2 infection. Each CDR3 protein is one row after TCRdb ran MiXCR on the 5' RACE reads. In the table there are 25,000 to 30,000 distinct CDR3 sequences, 4.4% of which are singletons. Sequenced input: whole blood. These receptors were taken from an adult who was a healthcare worker with PCR-confirmed SARS-CoV-2 infection or an uninfected control (not recorded which).

This clonotype was seen many times. V is TRBV29-1 and J is TRBJ2-1; TRBD1 agrees at 9 bases. The germline CDR1 and CDR2 sequences are SQVTM and ANQGSEA. V lost 1 base to trimming and J lost 6 bases; unmatched junction nucleotides: 7. The CDR3 has 15 amino acids. The CDR3: CSVEGGQGPSNEQFF. Here the CDR3 DNA reads TGCAGCGTTGAAGGAGGACAGGGGCCAAGCAATGAGCAGTTCTTC.

For this clonotype: A much more abundant neighbour one base away suggests this may be a read error. J is TRBJ2-3 and V is TRBV20-1; 9 bases are a match to TRBD2. CDR1 and CDR2 (germline): DFQATT, SNEGSKA (reference sequence). J gave up 2 bases and V 6 bases, and 9 bases lay outside the gene matches. The CDR3 is 15 residues long. The CDR3 reads CSADLAGKATDTQYF. CDR3 bases: TGCAGTGCGGACCTAGCGGGAAAGGCCACAGATACGCAGTATTTT.

This clonotype showed up many times. V usage is TRBV29-1 and J usage is TRBJ2-2, with D tentatively TRBD2 (6 bases). V dropped 6 bases and J dropped 1 base, with 12 bases sitting between them. The CDR3 length is 14 residues. CDR1 is SQVTM and CDR2 is ANQGSEA in the germline V gene. For the CDR3, the DNA is TGCAGCGTCCCGGGACTGAGGAACACCGGGGAGCTGTTTTTT. Amino acid sequence: CSVPGLRNTGELFF.

This clonotype was found many times. The rearrangement uses TRBV7-2 and TRBJ1-5; a weak D match, TRBD1 (5 bases). V lost 2 bases to trimming and J lost 1 base, with 9 bases between them. Germline CDR1 and CDR2: SGHTA and FQGNSA. This CDR3 contains 15 residues. CDR3 DNA: TGTGCCAGCAGCTTAATGGGGGGGAGCAATCAGCCCCAGCATTTT. Translated, it gives CASSLMGGSNQPQHF.

This clonotype has ten or more counts. The V call is TRBV20-1, the J call TRBJ1-3, with TRBD1 as a possible D gene (5 bases). Trimming took 7 bases from V and 2 from J, leaving 12 bases between them. Germline CDR1 and CDR2: DFQATT and SNEGSKA (reference sequence). This CDR3 is built from 13 residues. The CDR3 loop reads CSGSGFAGNTIYF. The CDR3, as DNA: TGCAGTGGATCAGGGTTCGCTGGAAACACCATATATTTT.

On this clonotype itself: A read error may be the cause here, since a much bigger clone is one base away. The chain joins TRBV28 to TRBJ2-3, with 10 nucleotides matching TRBD1. Germline V gives CDR1 MDHEN, CDR2 SYDVKM. Losses at the gene ends were 6 bases for V and 7 bases for J; bases not matched to a gene: 4. This CDR3 contains 13 residues. The CDR3 nucleotides are TGTGCCAGCAGCAGACAGGGGGCAAATACGCAGTATTTT. It translates to CASSRQGANTQYF.

This clonotype was recorded at least ten times. V gene TRBV5-4 combines with J gene TRBJ2-3; D gene ambiguous. Trimming removed 3 bases from V and 1 base from J, with 6 bases in between. CDR1 and CDR2 (germline): SGHNT, YYREEE (reference sequence). This CDR3 is 13 amino acids long. This CDR3 reads CASSSLGTDTQYF. The CDR3 DNA sequence: TGTGCCAGCAGCTCCTTGGGCACAGATACGCAGTATTTT.

V and J are TRBV20-1 and TRBJ2-1; the match to TRBD2 covers 8 bases. Trimming at V came to 3 bases and at J to 6 bases, leaving 4 bases not matched to a gene. The CDR3 is 13 amino acids. Germline CDR1 DFQATT, CDR2 SNEGSKA (reference sequence). As DNA, the CDR3 is TGCAGTGCTAGTATAGCGGGGTTCAATGAGCAGTTCTTC. This translates into CSASIAGFNEQFF.

As to this clonotype: One end of the junction fails to match germline, which may point to a read error. J is TRBJ2-3 and V is TRBV10-3; either TRBD1 or TRBD2 may supply D (5 bases each). The CDR3 loop spans 15 amino acids. Germline V gene lookup returns CDR1 ENHRY and CDR2 SYGVKD. The CDR3 DNA reads TGTGTCATCAGAGGGTTGGGGACGAGCACAGATACGCAGTATTTT. Its translation: CVIRGLGTSTDTQYF.

This clonotype was counted many times. The rearrangement links TRBV7-6 to TRBJ2-3; 8 bases agree with TRBD1. The CDR3 runs to 15 residues. From germline, CDR1 is SGHVS and CDR2 FNYEAQ. The trim removed 4 bases at V and 3 bases at J, leaving 6 bases unmatched. CDR3 coding DNA: TGTGCCAGCAGCTCCGCAGGGGGCGCGACAGATACGCAGTATTTT. Amino acid sequence: CASSSAGGATDTQYF.

The sample holds many counts of this clonotype. The chain combines TRBV12-3 or TRBV12-4 with TRBJ1-6; 8 bases agree with TRBD1. J was trimmed by 10 bases and V by 2 bases; bases with no gene match: 7. The CDR3 consists of 15 residues. The CDR3 nucleotides read TGTGCCAGCAGTTTACAGGGGGCTAGCGAATCACCCCTCCACTTT. Translated, it gives CASSLQGASESPLHF.

This clonotype was recorded at least ten times. The chain joins TRBV5-1 to TRBJ2-2; D remains unclear. Between the trimmed V and J ends, which lost 3 bases and 3 bases, there was a span of 12 bases. The CDR3 contains 15 residues. CDR1 SGHRS and CDR2 YFSETQ come from the germline V gene. CDR3 nucleotide sequence: TGCGCCAGCAGCTCAAGAGCCTGGGACACCGGGGAGCTGTTTTTT. This gives the protein CASSSRAWDTGELFF. Drawing the rest from reference TRBV5-1 and TRBJ2-2, the complete variable domain is KAGVTQTPRYLIKTRGQQVTLSCSPISGHRSVSWYQQTPGQGLQFLFEYFSETQRNKGNFPGRFSGRQFSNSRSEMNVSTLELGDSALYLCASSSRAWDTGELFFGEGSRLTVL.

The sample holds many counts of this clonotype. The chain carries TRBV13 and TRBJ2-1; D ambiguous. The V gene's germline CDR1 is PRHDT and CDR2 FYEKMQ (reference sequence). The CDR3 is made up of 12 amino acids. V gave up 3 bases and J gave up 7 bases, with 7 bases separating them. Here the CDR3 reads CASSFDGNEQFF. DNA for the CDR3: TGTGCCAGCAGCTTCGACGGGAATGAGCAGTTCTTC.

There are a few counts of this clonotype. This chain connects TRBV6-6 to TRBJ2-7; 9 bases align to TRBD2. J was trimmed by 6 bases and V by 0 bases; bases with no gene match: 6. The germline V gene encodes CDR1 MNHNY and CDR2 SVGAGI (reference sequence). The CDR3 sequence is 15 residues long. The CDR3 is CASSYSDSGRIEQYV. The CDR3 DNA follows: TGTGCCAGCAGTTACTCAGATAGCGGGAGAATCGAGCAGTACGTC.

This clonotype counts as medium-sized (0.01 to 0.1%). The chain is built from TRBV2 and TRBJ2-1; 9 bases match TRBD2. Trimming removed 1 base from V and 3 bases from J; junction bases left unmatched: 1. The CDR3 runs to 15 residues. Germline lookup yields CDR1 SNHLY and CDR2 FYNNEI. CDR3 bases: TGTGCCAGCAGTGAAGGGACTAGCGACTACAATGAGCAGTTCTTC. Translation: CASSEGTSDYNEQFF.

The table lists this clonotype with many counts. V usage is TRBV29-1 and J usage is TRBJ1-5, with D uncertain. Germline values: CDR1 SQVTM, CDR2 ANQGSEA. The CDR3 has 13 amino acids. Deletions cut 7 bases from V and 2 bases from J, with 12 bases between. CDR3 sequence: CSAGVGGNQPQHF. As DNA, the CDR3 is TGCAGCGCCGGGGTTGGGGGCAATCAGCCCCAGCATTTT.

On this clonotype: A read error may explain this, as a much larger clone is one base away. In nucleotides, the CDR3 is TGCAGTGGACAGAGCGACGGTGAAAAACTGTTATTT. It encodes CSGQSDGEKLLF. The chain joins TRBV20-1 to TRBJ1-4, with D possibly being TRBD1 (5 bases). Germline CDR1 is DFQATT and CDR2 is SNEGSKA (reference sequence). This CDR3 spans 12 amino acids.

With respect to this clonotype: This may be a read error: a much more frequent sequence differs by one nucleotide. The chain is built from TRBV2 and TRBJ2-2; weak D call: TRBD2 (6 bases). The germline CDR1 and CDR2 sequences are SNHLY and FYNNEI. The CDR3 contains 15 residues. CDR3 coding DNA: TGTGTCAGCAGTCTGGAGGGGCCGAACACCGGGGAGCTGTTTTTT. This gives the protein CVSSLEGPNTGELFF.

This clonotype was recorded at least ten times. CDR3 bases: TGTGCCAGCAGCTTAGAGTTAGGGGACTATCGCTTAGGAGCTTTCTTT. Its protein product is CASSLELGDYRLGAFF. The chain has TRBV7-9 and TRBJ1-1, with D possibly TRBD1 on 5 matching bases. V shed 1 base and J shed 10 bases, with 22 bases lying between them. The V gene's germline CDR1 is SEHNR and CDR2 FQNEAQ (reference sequence). The length of the CDR3 is 16 residues.

This clonotype was seen ten or more times. J is TRBJ2-7 and V is TRBV20-1; a possible D gene is TRBD2 (6 bases). Germline V gives CDR1 DFQATT, CDR2 SNEGSKA (reference sequence). The CDR3 runs 14 residues. V was clipped by 3 bases and J by 6 bases, with 18 bases between them. The CDR3 loop is CSARKPGLQGEQYV. DNA for the CDR3: TGCAGTGCTAGGAAACCGGGACTCCAGGGCGAGCAGTACGTC.